Here is one TCR beta chain with its context. The participants were between roughly 18 and 100 years old and came from roughly 24 US areas. This entry belongs to a study of blood T cell repertoires in COVID-19. Study information: Both acute and convalescent COVID-19 samples were obtained from the United States, Italy and Spain. The analysed material was cDNA or gDNA that came from T cells, B-cell-depleted T cells, or PBMCs.

Per the original methods: Scientists estimated how many nucleated cells there were by amplifying reference gene primers. Sequencing was performed with immunoSEQ multiplex PCR; in TCRdb, only in-frame clones are kept and a portion is missing. Clone size and the V and J calls come from that table; the DNA yielded D and trimming. There are about 170,000 clones in the sample; around four fifths occur only once, and approximately 4% lies in the top ten. Germline V gene data show CDR1 as MDHEN and CDR2 as SYDVKM. The CDR3 spans 15 residues. V was pared by 7 bases and J by 2 bases, with 8 bases of the junction left unmatched.

V usage is TRBV28 and J usage is TRBJ1-5, with 7 positions matching TRBD1. The sample comprised PBMCs or T cells enriched from blood (not recorded which). The sequence was collected from a woman aged 45-65 years who had recovered from COVID-19. Written as DNA, the CDR3 is TGTGCCAGCACAACCGGACAGGCGGGCAATCAGCCCCAGCATTTT. Encoded protein: CASTTGQAGNQPQHF.